A single T cell receptor (beta chain) is shown here with its context. Its antigen remains unidentified. There are no base qualities to consult, and no much larger clone falls within one base. These data belong to a study of blood T cell repertoires in COVID-19 (TCRdb year 2020). Looking at the study overall: Samples covering the acute and convalescent phases of COVID-19 were provided by collaborators in the United States, Italy and Spain. The samples were drawn from two sources: the first 160 participants of the ongoing ImmuneRACE study, and some 1,300 subjects contributed by 6 global collaborators. The sample metadata nearly always contained a de-identified subject ID, COVID-19 status, age in years and sex. The repertoires were released in a freely available public database meant as a resource for research on the immune response to SARS-CoV-2. Where available, HLA class I and class II types were taken from metadata supplied by the sample provider and were not determined by assay-based typing. The prospective study material was composed of cDNA or gDNA derived from T cells, B-cell-depleted T cells, or PBMCs. Subjects who had been exposed to COVID-19, were actively infected with it, or had recovered from it provided the deeply sampled blood TCRbeta repertoires that made up the dataset.

Samples from volunteer blood donors who had recovered from COVID-19 were contributed by a second Seattle source. The collaborating institutions used their own protocols to collect whole blood in K2EDTA tubes. For TCRbeta analysis, collaborators shipped samples in one of three forms: frozen whole blood, isolated PBMCs, or DNA extracted from either of those sample types. Germline trimming amounts to 3 bases on V and 5 bases on J, with 7 as the count of junction bases outside the gene matches. The germline V gene (reference sequence) supplies CDR1 SSHAT and CDR2 FNYEAQ. Its CDR3 holds 15 amino acids, cysteine through phenylalanine. The sequence is cut down to CDR3 DNA, 45 bases in frame from base 1. TCRbeta CDR3 regions were amplified from genomic DNA by means of the immunoSEQ Assay, a bias-controlled multiplex PCR. On the study's bioinformatics: Nucleated cell counts per sample were estimated from amplification of reference gene primers within the assay. Sequence reads were collapsed and filtered to measure the absolute abundance of every unique TCRbeta CDR3 rearrangement. For each sample, productive Simpson clonality was calculated as the square root of Simpson's diversity index over productive rearrangements. TCRdb took this table from immuneACCESS and kept in-frame rearrangements with V and J called. Such tables lack part of the clones; where checked against another copy, unresolved V genes explain under half of the gap, and the rest is unexplained. D and trimming come from the DNA, and the V and J calls and clone size come from that table. Across this sample there are about 190,000 clones, with around 80% seen only once. About 13% of the sample belongs to the ten largest clones.

Findings and caveats that apply to the study as a whole: The quantity of clinical and demographic metadata differed by source and by participant and was supplied without curation.

Sample: peripheral blood. The sequence joins TRBV7-7 to TRBJ2-5, with 9 central nucleotides matching TRBD1. This TCR was recovered from a man between 45 and 60 years old who had recovered from COVID-19. Read as DNA, the sequence is TGTGCCAGCAGCTTGGGTACAGGGGGCGGGGAGACCCAGTACTTC. It translates as CASSLGTGGGETQYF.